This T cell receptor beta chain stems from a study of T cells in localized non-small cell lung cancer. Study-wide results and caveats: As only one tumor region underwent sequencing, heterogeneity remains possible.

Assay used: immunoSEQ multiplex PCR; TCRdb lists only in-frame clones, some missing. The top ten clones hold around 7% of a sample with about 41,000 clones, roughly 86% of them seen once. This CDR3 region has 13 residues. With 5 bases removed from V and 6 bases from J, the gap between germline ends came to 11 bases. Per germline, CDR1 LNHDA and CDR2 SQIVND (reference sequence). Concerning this clone: Its antigen is currently unknown.

J is TRBJ1-5 and V is TRBV19; no reliable D call. Sequencing was performed on peripheral blood, taken before any cancer treatment. The receptor was isolated from a woman aged 18 to 55 with stage III lung adenocarcinoma. In nucleotides, the CDR3 is TGTGCCAGTAGTTCCCAGGTCCGTCAGCCCCAGCATTTT. It translates to CASSSQVRQPQHF.